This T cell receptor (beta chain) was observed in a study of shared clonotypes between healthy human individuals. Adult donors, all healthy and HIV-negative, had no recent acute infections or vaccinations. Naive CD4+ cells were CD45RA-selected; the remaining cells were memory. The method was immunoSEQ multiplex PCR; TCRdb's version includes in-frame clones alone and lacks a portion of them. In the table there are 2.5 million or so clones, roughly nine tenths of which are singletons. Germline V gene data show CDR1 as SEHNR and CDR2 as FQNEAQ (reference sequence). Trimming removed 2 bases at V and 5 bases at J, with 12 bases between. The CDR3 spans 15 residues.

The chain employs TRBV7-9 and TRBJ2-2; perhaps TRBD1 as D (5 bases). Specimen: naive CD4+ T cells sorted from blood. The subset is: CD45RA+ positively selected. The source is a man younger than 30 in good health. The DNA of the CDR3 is TGTGCCAGCAGCTTATGGCCAGGGAAGACCGGGGAGCTGTTTTTT. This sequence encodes CASSLWPGKTGELFF.